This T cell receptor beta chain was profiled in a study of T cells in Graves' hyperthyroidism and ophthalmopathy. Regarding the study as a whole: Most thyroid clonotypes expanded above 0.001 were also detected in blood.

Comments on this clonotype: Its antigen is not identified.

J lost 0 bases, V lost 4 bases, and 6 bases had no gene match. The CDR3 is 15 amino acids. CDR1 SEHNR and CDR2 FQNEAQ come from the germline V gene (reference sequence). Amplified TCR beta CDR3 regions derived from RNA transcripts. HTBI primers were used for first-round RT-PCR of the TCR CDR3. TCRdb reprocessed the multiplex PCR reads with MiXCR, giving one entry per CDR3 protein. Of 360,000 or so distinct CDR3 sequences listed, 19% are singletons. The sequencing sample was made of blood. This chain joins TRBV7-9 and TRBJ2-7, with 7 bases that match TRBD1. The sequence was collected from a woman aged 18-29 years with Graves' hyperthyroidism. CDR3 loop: CASSSRTGSSYEQYF. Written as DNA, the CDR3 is TGTGCCAGCAGCTCCCGGACAGGCAGCTCCTACGAGCAGTACTTC.